A selection of T cell receptor beta chains follows, all from one sample in a study of technical replicates of blood from a handful of donors. The data were produced by immunoSEQ multiplex PCR, yet TCRdb's version contains in-frame clones alone and is incomplete. The sample contains 80,000 or so clones, roughly 98% of which appear only once. Sequenced material: T cells isolated from PBMCs. The receptors come from a human donor in good health. Each CDR3 is given with its conserved first and last residue. D genes are given only for firm matches. The listing skips clone size in some rows; elsewhere it reads once, few, many or a size class.

D	length	V	size	J	CDR3	DNA
TRBD2	19	TRBV4-1	NA	TRBJ2-7	CASSQVSPSGRSSPYEQYF	TGCGCCAGCAGCCAAGTGTCGCCTAGCGGGAGAAGCTCTCCCTACGAGCAGTACTTC
NA	15	TRBV5-4	NA	TRBJ1-6	CASSFQTARSSPLHF	TGTGCCAGCAGTTTCCAGACAGCCAGAAGCTCACCCCTCCACTTT
TRBD1	12	TRBV10-1	NA	TRBJ1-1	CASGTGGTEAFF	TGCGCCAGCGGGACAGGGGGTACTGAAGCTTTCTTT
NA	17	TRBV19	NA	TRBJ1-6	CASSIAGARSYNSPLHF	TGTGCCAGTAGTATAGCAGGGGCACGATCCTATAATTCACCCCTCCACTTT
TRBD1	14	TRBV6-4	NA	TRBJ2-2	CASQADRYTGELFF	TGTGCCAGCCAAGCGGACAGGTATACCGGGGAGCTGTTTTTT
NA	15	TRBV5-1	once	TRBJ2-4	CASSLERGPKNIQYF	TGCGCCAGCAGCTTGGAAAGGGGTCCCAAAAACATTCAGTACTTC
TRBD2	14	TRBV7-9	NA	TRBJ2-1	CASSLAGGYNEQFF	TGTGCCAGCAGCTTGGCGGGGGGGTACAATGAGCAGTTCTTC
TRBD2	16	TRBV7-3	NA	TRBJ2-1	CASSLTGREVYNEQFF	TGTGCCAGCAGCTTAACGGGGCGGGAGGTTTACAATGAGCAGTTCTTC
NA	16	TRBV13	NA	TRBJ2-3	CASSSHTGDFTDTQYF	TGTGCCAGCAGTTCCCACACAGGGGACTTCACAGATACGCAGTATTTT
NA	14	TRBV28	NA	TRBJ2-1	CASSGWGSSSEQFF	TGTGCCAGCTCGGGATGGGGTTCTTCTAGTGAGCAGTTCTTC
NA	13	TRBV5-1	NA	TRBJ1-1	CASSLERGIEAFF	TGCGCCAGCAGCTTGGAGCGGGGTATTGAAGCTTTCTTT
TRBD2	15	TRBV7-7	NA	TRBJ2-7	CASSFRSGRSYEQYF	TGTGCCAGCAGCTTCAGGAGCGGGAGGTCCTACGAGCAGTACTTC
NA	16	TRBV11-1	NA	TRBJ2-5	CASSPLRDPGKETQYF	TGTGCCAGCAGCCCCCTGCGGGACCCCGGTAAAGAGACCCAGTACTTC
TRBD2	15	TRBV7-6	NA	TRBJ2-1	CASSPGTSGYNEQFF	TGTGCCAGCAGCCCAGGGACTAGCGGGTACAATGAGCAGTTCTTC
NA	15	TRBV19	NA	TRBJ1-1	CASSTLRARHSEAFF	TGTGCCAGTAGTACCCTGCGGGCCCGCCACTCTGAAGCTTTCTTT
NA	15	TRBV7-8	NA	TRBJ2-2	CASSLGRGNTGELFF	TGTGCCAGCAGCTTAGGGCGGGGGAACACCGGGGAGCTGTTTTTT
TRBD2	15	TRBV5-1	NA	TRBJ2-1	CASSRTSGGPSEQFF	TGCGCCAGCAGCAGAACTAGCGGGGGCCCCAGTGAGCAGTTCTTC
TRBD1	14	TRBV7-8	NA	TRBJ2-7	CASSPRDSLYEQYF	TGTGCCAGCAGCCCCCGGGACAGTTTATACGAGCAGTACTTC
NA	14	TRBV6-5	NA	TRBJ1-1	CASSYSRQDTEAFF	TGTGCCAGCAGTTACTCTCGACAGGACACTGAAGCTTTCTTT
TRBD2	16	TRBV10-3	NA	TRBJ2-5	CAISEARLAGGETQYF	TGTGCCATCAGTGAGGCCCGGCTAGCGGGGGGGGAGACCCAGTACTTC
TRBD1	13	TRBV5-1	NA	TRBJ2-7	CASSTDRVDEQYF	TGCGCCAGCAGCACGGACAGGGTTGACGAGCAGTACTTC
TRBD1	14	TRBV7-8	NA	TRBJ1-1	CASSSTVGQGEAFF	TGTGCCAGCAGCTCCACCGTGGGACAGGGAGAAGCTTTCTTT
TRBD1	15	TRBV28	NA	TRBJ2-1	CASSRTRGSYNEQFF	TGTGCCAGCAGCCGCACCAGGGGGTCCTACAATGAGCAGTTCTTC
NA	14	TRBV6-1	NA	TRBJ1-2	CASSEADTNYGYTF	TGTGCCAGCAGTGAAGCGGACACCAACTATGGCTACACCTTC
NA	12	TRBV28	NA	TRBJ2-7	CASSLRGHEQYF	TGTGCCAGCAGTTTGCGGGGACACGAGCAGTACTTC
NA	13	TRBV4-1	NA	TRBJ2-1	CASSQVRGNEQFF	TGCGCCAGCAGCCAAGTAAGGGGCAATGAGCAGTTCTTC
TRBD2	14	TRBV2	NA	TRBJ2-2	CAGRGGGGTGELFF	TGTGCCGGGCGTGGCGGGGGGGGCACCGGGGAGCTGTTTTTT
NA	15	TRBV5-6	NA	TRBJ2-7	CASSLFPGNFNEQYF	TGTGCCAGCAGCTTGTTCCCAGGGAACTTCAACGAGCAGTACTTC
TRBD1	13	TRBV28	NA	TRBJ1-1	CASLPGQGTEAFF	TGTGCCAGCCTCCCGGGACAGGGAACTGAAGCTTTCTTT
TRBD2	16	TRBV27	NA	TRBJ2-3	CASRPWSLAGTDTQYF	TGTGCCAGCAGGCCCTGGTCACTAGCGGGCACAGATACGCAGTATTTT
TRBD1	16	TRBV15	NA	TRBJ1-2	CATSRGTGASDYGYTF	TGTGCCACCAGCAGGGGAACAGGGGCGAGCGACTATGGCTACACCTTC
NA	14	TRBV30	NA	TRBJ2-5	CAWGFSGAPETQYF	TGTGCCTGGGGATTTTCAGGGGCCCCCGAGACCCAGTACTTC
TRBD1	18	TRBV9	NA	TRBJ1-1	CASSGRTGVSWTNTEAFF	TGTGCCAGCAGCGGTCGGACAGGGGTGAGTTGGACAAACACTGAAGCTTTCTTT
TRBD1	15	TRBV29-1	NA	TRBJ2-2	CSVEGEQGVSGELFF	TGCAGCGTTGAAGGGGAACAGGGGGTTAGCGGGGAGCTGTTTTTT
TRBD1	14	TRBV19	NA	TRBJ2-1	CASSIGTGDNEQFF	TGTGCCAGTAGTATTGGGACAGGGGACAATGAGCAGTTCTTC
NA	19	TRBV21-1	NA	TRBJ2-3	CASSKGSTSGVVWTDTQYF	TGTGCCAGCAGCAAAGGGAGCACTAGCGGGGTAGTATGGACAGATACGCAGTATTTT
TRBD1	16	TRBV19	once	TRBJ1-2	CASTWDRGSTFYGYTF	TGTGCCAGTACATGGGACAGGGGGAGTACGTTTTATGGCTACACCTTC